Below, 24 T cell receptor beta chains from the same sample are listed, as sequenced in a study of T cells in Graves' hyperthyroidism and ophthalmopathy. The investigators amplified TCR beta CDR3 regions from RNA transcripts. HTBI primers drove first-round RT-PCR of the TCR CDR3. TCRdb redid the calling of the multiplex PCR reads with MiXCR, one entry per CDR3 protein. The repertoire holds 400,000 to 500,000 distinct CDR3 sequences, with under 15% as singletons. Material for sequencing was blood. The receptors come from a young woman with Graves' hyperthyroidism.

Details on this clonotype: This sequence may be a read error, since a much larger clone differs from it by one base. The chain combines TRBV27 with TRBJ2-7, with D possibly being TRBD1 (6 bases). CDR1 is MNHEY and CDR2 is SMNVEV in the germline V gene (reference sequence). The length of the CDR3 is 14 residues. Trimming cost V 5 bases and J 4 bases, with 15 bases left between them. The CDR3 DNA reads TGTGCCAGCAGTCCGGCCTCAGGGGAATACGAGCAGTACGTC. It specifies CASSPASGEYEQYV.

The gene calls are TRBV14 and TRBJ2-1; 8 nucleotides match TRBD1. V dropped 4 bases and J dropped 6; count of bases not matched to a gene: 11. Germline V gene sequence: CDR1 SGHDN, CDR2 FVKESK. The CDR3 consists of 16 residues. The CDR3 region is CASSPPSGTGVNEQFF. The CDR3 coding sequence is TGTGCCAGCAGCCCACCCTCCGGGACAGGCGTCAATGAGCAGTTCTTC.

This clonotype showed up just a few times. The chain employs TRBV9 and TRBJ2-1; a weak D match, TRBD2 (6 bases). The V and J ends lost 0 bases and 9 bases respectively, with 7 bases between them. Germline CDR1 and CDR2: SGDLS and YYNGEE. CDR3 size: 12 residues. Here the CDR3 reads CASSVDGSEQFF. The CDR3 nucleotides are TGTGCCAGCAGCGTAGACGGGAGTGAGCAGTTCTTC.

The rearrangement joins TRBV5-1 to TRBJ1-6, with 8 bases lining up with TRBD1. There are 17 residues in the CDR3. V lost 0 bases to trimming and J lost 4 bases; unmatched junction nucleotides: 6. Per germline, CDR1 SGHRS and CDR2 YFSETQ. CDR3 coding DNA: TGCGCCAGCAGCTTGGTGACAGGGGAAGGATATAATTCACCCCTCCACTTT. Its protein is CASSLVTGEGYNSPLHF. Full variable domain (missing parts from reference TRBV5-1 and TRBJ1-6): KAGVTQTPRYLIKTRGQQVTLSCSPISGHRSVSWYQQTPGQGLQFLFEYFSETQRNKGNFPGRFSGRQFSNSRSEMNVSTLELGDSALYLCASSLVTGEGYNSPLHFGNGTRLTVT.

This clonotype showed up many times. V and J are TRBV6-1 and TRBJ1-1, with unresolved D. Trimming shortened V by 6 bases and J by 3 bases, and 11 bases separated the two germline ends. CDR3 size: 13 residues. Germline V lookup: CDR1 MNHNS, CDR2 SASEGT. The CDR3 nucleotides are TGTGCCAGCAGGGCCGGGGTCCACACTGAAGCTTTCTTT. As protein: CASRAGVHTEAFF.

In its sample, this clonotype was seen many times. This chain links TRBV7-3 with TRBJ2-3, with a possible D match to TRBD2 (5 bases). CDR1 and CDR2 from the germline V gene are SGHTA and FQGTGA. V was clipped by 4 bases and J by 2 bases, with 7 bases between them. This CDR3 is 13 amino acids long. Written as DNA, the CDR3 is TGTGCCAGCAGCTCGGACTCCACAGATACGCAGTATTTT. As protein: CASSSDSTDTQYF.

This clonotype was picked up many times. This chain links TRBV7-2 with TRBJ1-4; 10 bases map to TRBD1. Losses at the gene ends were 4 bases for V and 2 bases for J; bases not matched to a gene: 7. The V gene's germline CDR1 is SGHTA and CDR2 FQGNSA. The CDR3 is made up of 17 amino acids. Here the CDR3 reads CASSWRQGARTNEKLFF. CDR3 DNA: TGTGCCAGCAGCTGGAGACAGGGGGCGCGGACTAATGAAAAACTGTTTTTT. Drawing the rest from reference TRBV7-2 and TRBJ1-4, the complete variable domain is GAGVSQSPSNKVTEKGKDVELRCDPISGHTALYWYRQSLGQGLEFLIYFQGNSAPDKSGLPSDRFSAERTGGSVSTLTIQRTQQEDSAVYLCASSWRQGARTNEKLFFGSGTQLSVL.

This clonotype has ten or more counts. The chain carries TRBV6-2 or TRBV6-3 and TRBJ1-1; unclear D gene. CDR3 size: 14 residues. Trimming shortened V by 0 bases and J by 1 base, and 6 bases separated the two germline ends. Per the germline V gene, CDR1 is MNHEY and CDR2 is SVGEGT. CDR3 in amino acids: CASSYSTANTEAFF. The CDR3 DNA reads TGTGCCAGCAGTTACTCGACGGCGAACACTGAAGCTTTCTTT.

This clonotype was picked up a small number of times. This rearrangement joins TRBV24-1 to TRBJ2-7, with 7 bases identical to TRBD2. The V gene's germline CDR1 is KGHDR and CDR2 SFDVKD. Trimming cost V 4 bases and J 4 bases; bases outside gene matches: 6. The CDR3 sequence is 14 residues long. CDR3 DNA: TGTGCCACCAGTGAGCTCCCAGCGGGGTACGAGCAGTACGTC. This encodes CATSELPAGYEQYV.

The chain links TRBV12-3 or TRBV12-4 to TRBJ2-1; 12 nucleotides agree with TRBD2. This CDR3 spans 15 amino acids. The V and J ends lost 6 bases and 4 bases, in that order; junction bases with no gene match: 4. This chain's CDR3 is CASRWTSGTYNEQFF. In nucleotides, the CDR3 is TGTGCCAGCAGATGGACTAGCGGGACGTACAATGAGCAGTTCTTC.

This clonotype was seen repeatedly, ten times or more. This chain joins TRBV10-3 and TRBJ2-3; the match to TRBD2 covers 9 bases. The CDR3 is 14 amino acids. Germline loops: CDR1 ENHRY, CDR2 SYGVKD. After removal of 5 bases from V and 1 base from J, the junction contained 1 base not matched to a gene. Here the CDR3 DNA reads TGTGCCATCAGTTGGACTAGCGGCACAGATACGCAGTATTTT. It translates to CAISWTSGTDTQYF.

This clonotype was seen at least ten times. The chain has TRBV20-1 and TRBJ1-4; no definite D call. The V gene's germline CDR1 is DFQATT and CDR2 SNEGSKA (reference sequence). V dropped 3 bases and J dropped 5 bases, with 13 bases sitting between them. This CDR3 has 14 amino acids. CDR3 loop: CSASSRLTNEKLFF. CDR3 DNA sequence: TGCAGTGCTAGTAGCCGCCTAACAAATGAAAAACTGTTTTTT.

This chain connects TRBV10-3 to TRBJ2-3, with 12 bases lining up with TRBD2. CDR1 and CDR2 from the germline V gene are ENHRY and SYGVKD. J was trimmed by 2 bases and V by 5 bases; bases with no gene match: 11. CDR3 size: 18 residues. In nucleotides, the CDR3 is TGTGCCATCAGTCGTTTAGGGGGGACTAGCGGGTACACAGATACGCAGTATTTT. This encodes CAISRLGGTSGYTDTQYF.

Comment on this clonotype: Its ends do not fully match the called genes, so a read error is possible. The chain is built from TRBV27 and TRBJ1-5; 9 nucleotides agree with TRBD1. From germline, CDR1 is MNHEY and CDR2 SMNVEV (reference sequence). The CDR3 covers 15 residues. CDR3 sequence reads: CASSPGQGWNQPQHF. CDR3 DNA sequence: TGCGCCAGCAGTCCGGGACAGGGCTGGAATCAGCCCCAGCATTTT.

Ten or more counts support this clonotype. V is TRBV3-1 and J is TRBJ2-1; a weak D match, TRBD2 (5 bases). V was pared by 0 bases and J by 4 bases, with 16 bases between. The CDR3 is 17 residues long. Germline-derived CDR1 and CDR2 are LGHDT and YNNKEL (reference sequence). CDR3 amino acids: CASSQEAADRHYNEQFF. CDR3 DNA sequence: TGTGCCAGCAGCCAAGAAGCGGCCGATAGACATTACAATGAGCAGTTCTTC.

There are many counts of this clonotype. The rearrangement joins TRBV12-5 to TRBJ1-5; tentative D call: TRBD1 (5 bases). V was clipped by 5 bases and J by 4 bases, with 12 bases between them. Per germline, CDR1 LGHNT and CDR2 FRNRAP. The length of the CDR3 is 14 residues. This CDR3 is CASGPGLINQPQHF. The CDR3 DNA reads as TGTGCTAGTGGTCCGGGACTTATTAATCAGCCCCAGCATTTT.

The chain joins TRBV5-1 to TRBJ2-4; D uncertain. This CDR3 spans 15 amino acids. Germline CDR1 SGHRS, CDR2 YFSETQ. V lost 0 bases to trimming and J lost 3 bases, with 10 bases between them. CDR3 sequence: CASSLAPEGKNIQYF. The CDR3, as DNA: TGCGCCAGCAGCTTGGCCCCGGAAGGCAAAAACATTCAGTACTTC.

This clonotype showed up just a few times. V is TRBV7-8 and J is TRBJ1-1; tentatively, D is TRBD1 (6 bases). CDR3 length: 14 amino acids. Trimming cost V 6 bases and J 4 bases, with 15 bases left between them. Germline CDR1 is SGHVS and CDR2 is FQNEAQ. CDR3: CASRIQGTTTEAFF. CDR3 nucleotide sequence: TGTGCCAGCAGAATACAGGGAACGACCACTGAAGCTTTCTTT.

This clonotype was recorded at least ten times. The J gene is TRBJ1-1, the V gene TRBV2; TRBD1 aligns across 9 bases. The germline V gene has CDR1 SNHLY and CDR2 FYNNEI. This CDR3 contains 12 residues. V gave up 6 bases and J gave up 8 bases; unmatched junction bases: 4. The CDR3: CASRGTGQEAFF. CDR3 sequence (DNA): TGTGCCAGCAGGGGGACAGGGCAAGAAGCTTTCTTT. Full variable domain (outside the CDR3, taken from reference TRBV2 and TRBJ1-1): EPEVTQTPSHQVTQMGQEVILRCVPISNHLYFYWYRQILGQKVEFLVSFYNNEISEKSEIFDDQFSVERPDGSNFTLKIRSTKLEDSAMYFCASRGTGQEAFFGQGTRLTVV.

In this sample, this clonotype turned up many times. The rearrangement uses TRBV5-1 and TRBJ1-1; D is unclear. From germline, CDR1 is SGHRS and CDR2 YFSETQ. Trimming took off 1 base at V and 6 bases at J, with 16 bases between the two ends. CDR3 size: 15 residues. For the CDR3, the DNA is TGCGCCAGCAGCTTGTCTTCGGCGGGTAAGGCTGAAGCTTTCTTT. Protein sequence: CASSLSSAGKAEAFF. Combining the CDR3 with reference TRBV5-1 and TRBJ1-1 gives the whole variable domain KAGVTQTPRYLIKTRGQQVTLSCSPISGHRSVSWYQQTPGQGLQFLFEYFSETQRNKGNFPGRFSGRQFSNSRSEMNVSTLELGDSALYLCASSLSSAGKAEAFFGQGTRLTVV.

This clonotype has more than one count but fewer than ten. J is TRBJ1-4 and V is TRBV6-1; possible D gene TRBD1, 6 bases. Germline V gene lookup returns CDR1 MNHNS and CDR2 SASEGT. The V end was cut by 7 bases, the J end by 5 bases, with 20 bases between. This CDR3 has 16 amino acids. The CDR3 DNA is TGTGCCAGCAAGGGACACCCGGGCCCGGCGAATGAAAAACTGTTTTTT. This sequence encodes CASKGHPGPANEKLFF.

This clonotype has only a few counts. The chain joins TRBV29-1 to TRBJ2-7; TRBD2 matches at 11 bases. Trimming took 4 bases from V and 3 from J; bases not matched to a gene: 5. The CDR3 contains 14 residues. The germline gives CDR1 SQVTM, CDR2 ANQGSEA. CDR3 in amino acids: CSVATSGAVYEQYV. The CDR3 region has the DNA TGCAGCGTTGCGACTAGCGGGGCAGTCTACGAGCAGTACGTC.

V and J are TRBV29-1 and TRBJ1-1; D gene unclear. Deletions cut 1 base from V and 4 bases from J, with 19 bases between. The CDR3 runs 16 residues. Germline CDR1 and CDR2: SQVTM and ANQGSEA. The CDR3 is CSVEVAGRFMSTEAFF. In nucleotides, the CDR3 is TGCAGCGTTGAAGTCGCGGGCAGGTTTATGAGCACTGAAGCTTTCTTT.

This clonotype was recorded many times. J is TRBJ2-2 and V is TRBV12-3 or TRBV12-4; D may be TRBD2 (5 bases). The CDR3 loop spans 13 amino acids. The V and J ends lost 6 bases and 5 bases respectively, with 10 bases between them. DNA of the CDR3: TGTGCCAGCAGCCCAACTAGGACCGGGGAGCTGTTTTTT. This sequence encodes CASSPTRTGELFF.